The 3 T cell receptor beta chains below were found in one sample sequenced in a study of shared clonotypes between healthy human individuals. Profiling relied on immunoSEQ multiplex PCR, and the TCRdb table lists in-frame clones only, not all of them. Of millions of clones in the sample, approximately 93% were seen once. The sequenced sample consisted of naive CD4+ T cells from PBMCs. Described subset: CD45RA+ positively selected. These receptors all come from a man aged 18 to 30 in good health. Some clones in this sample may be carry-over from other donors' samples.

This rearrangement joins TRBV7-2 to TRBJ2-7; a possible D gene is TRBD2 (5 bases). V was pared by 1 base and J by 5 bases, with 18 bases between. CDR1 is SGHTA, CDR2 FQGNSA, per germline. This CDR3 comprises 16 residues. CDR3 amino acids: CASSLGSGLTRHEQYF. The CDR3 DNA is TGTGCCAGCAGCTTAGGTTCTGGACTTACCCGTCACGAGCAGTACTTC.

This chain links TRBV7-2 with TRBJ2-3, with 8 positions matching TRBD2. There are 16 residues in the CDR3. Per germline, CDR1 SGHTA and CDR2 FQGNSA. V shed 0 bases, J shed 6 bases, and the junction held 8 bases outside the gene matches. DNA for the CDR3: TGTGCCAGCAGCTTAGCCGGGACTAGAAGTACGGATACGCAGTATTTT. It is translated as CASSLAGTRSTDTQYF.

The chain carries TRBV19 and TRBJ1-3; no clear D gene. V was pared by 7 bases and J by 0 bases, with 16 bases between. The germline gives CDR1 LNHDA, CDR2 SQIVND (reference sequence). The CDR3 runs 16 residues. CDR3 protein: CASNGPTEDSGNTIYF. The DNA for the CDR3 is TGTGCCAGTAACGGACCGACCGAAGACTCTGGAAACACCATATATTTT.